This TCR beta chain came from a study of regulatory T cells in long-lasting Graves disease (dated by TCRdb to the early 2020s). Looking at the study overall: Persistent Graves' disease was defined as persistently positive TSH receptor autoantibodies together with antithyroid drug treatment for over 5 years. Peripheral blood TCR sequencing and RNA sequencing compared persistent Graves' disease patients with newly diagnosed Graves' disease patients. Antithyroid drugs had been taken for approximately 10 years on average by persistent Graves' disease patients in the clinical cohort. The study took place in China and was registered as a clinical trial. A total of roughly 33 samples were covered by TCR sequencing, comprising some 13 persistent and some 20 newly diagnosed Graves' disease patients.

The library was built by means of multiplex PCR. The run used an Illumina HiSeq 4000. iRepertoire HTBI primers and Arm-PCR amplification of CDR3 regions were used to construct TCR beta libraries. PCR products were gel purified before sequencing. Concerning the study's data processing: Across samples, roughly 60 TRBV and 13 to 15 TRBJ segments were identified and used for gene usage analysis of CDR3 amino acid clonotypes. COPE and FqMerger were used to merge the filtered high-quality paired reads into contigs. BLAST was used to align contigs to IMGT TRBV, TRBD and TRBJ reference genes, with CDR3 defined following IMGT. Any clonotype with a frequency above 0.1% was counted as a highly expanded clone. Shannon entropy served as the measure of repertoire diversity, while the Gini coefficient captured V-J evenness. Clonotypes shared by more than one individual were considered public. The public reads were quality trimmed at Q25 with fastp and then assembled into clones with MiXCR by TCRdb, keeping productive beta chains. Every CDR3 protein is listed once, alongside the most common genes and DNA of its rows. The V and J calls, along with clone size, are taken from TCRdb and not from the paper's own processing. Within this sample are 400,000 or so distinct CDR3 sequences, with around 20% of them counted one time only. Of the sample, under 25% is held by the ten largest clones.

General study outcomes and caveats: The authors noted that the small sample size was a limitation that may lower accuracy. Sequencing and analysis were restricted to the TCR beta chain. Lower TCR Shannon entropy and fewer highly expanded clones were observed in persistent Graves' disease patients than in newly diagnosed patients, which suggested clonal expansion. Patients with persistent disease shared more public clonotypes (under 3,000) than newly diagnosed patients did (nearly 1,000). Persistent disease showed preferential use of TRBV28, TRBJ1-2 and TRBJ2-5, whereas newly diagnosed disease favored TRBV20-1 and TRBJ2-1. Because the primary lesion, thyroid tissue, could not be accessed, the study looked at peripheral blood alone.

This sample's time point label indicates: persistent/refractory GD, antithyroid drugs over 5 years with positive TRAb. For both TCR sequencing and RNA sequencing, RNA was extracted from PBMCs in TRIzol. The diagnosis of Graves' disease followed American Thyroid Association guidelines. Patients for the study were recruited at an endocrinology department in Xi'an, China. From each patient, nine milliliters of peripheral blood was collected into an EDTA anticoagulant tube. Ficoll Paque Plus density gradient separation was used to isolate PBMCs, and no further T cell sorting was done. An Agilent 2100 Bioanalyzer and agarose gel were used to check RNA quality, and a NanoDrop 2000 was used to measure RNA concentration. V and J are trimmed by 5 bases and 3 bases, and the gene matches miss 7 bases of the junction. From the cysteine up to the phenylalanine, the CDR3 has a length of 14 residues. Of the read, only the CDR3 DNA is kept; its 42 bases are in frame from base 1. CDR1 and CDR2 are read off the germline V gene as SGHAT and FQNNGV.

This clonotype occurred a few times. This receptor's antigen is unknown. Per-base qualities were not stored, and no clone one base away is much larger. The sequencing here drew on peripheral blood mononuclear cells (PBMCs), taken when the disease was refractory, from a patient treated with antithyroid drugs. The chain is made from TRBV11-2 and TRBJ2-7, with 7 bases matching TRBD1. The receptor comes from a female donor with Graves disease. The DNA reads TGTGCCAGCAGCCCCACAGGGGAGTACTACGAGCAGTACTTC. It is translated as CASSPTGEYYEQYF.